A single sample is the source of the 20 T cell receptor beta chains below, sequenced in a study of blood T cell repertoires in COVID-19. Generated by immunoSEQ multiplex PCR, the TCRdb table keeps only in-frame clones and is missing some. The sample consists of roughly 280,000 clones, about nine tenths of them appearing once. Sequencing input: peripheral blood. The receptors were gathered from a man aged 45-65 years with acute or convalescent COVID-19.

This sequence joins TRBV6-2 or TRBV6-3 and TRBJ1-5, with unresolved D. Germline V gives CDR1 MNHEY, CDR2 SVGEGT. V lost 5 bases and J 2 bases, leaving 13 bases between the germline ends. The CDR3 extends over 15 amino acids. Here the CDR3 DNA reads TGTGCCAGCAGTCTGGAGGGCGGGGGCAATCAGCCCCAGCATTTT. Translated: CASSLEGGGNQPQHF.

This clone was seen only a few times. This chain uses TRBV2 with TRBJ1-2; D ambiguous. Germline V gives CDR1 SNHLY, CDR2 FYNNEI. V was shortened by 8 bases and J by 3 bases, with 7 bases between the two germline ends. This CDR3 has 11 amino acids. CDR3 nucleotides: TGTGCCAGCGAGCAGGACTATGGCTACACCTTC. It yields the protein CASEQDYGYTF.

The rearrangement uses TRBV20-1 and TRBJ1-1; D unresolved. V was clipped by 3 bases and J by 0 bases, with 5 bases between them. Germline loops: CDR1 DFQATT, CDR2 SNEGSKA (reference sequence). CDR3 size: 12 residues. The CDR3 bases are TGCAGTGCTAGTGGTATGAACACTGAAGCTTTCTTT. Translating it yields CSASGMNTEAFF.

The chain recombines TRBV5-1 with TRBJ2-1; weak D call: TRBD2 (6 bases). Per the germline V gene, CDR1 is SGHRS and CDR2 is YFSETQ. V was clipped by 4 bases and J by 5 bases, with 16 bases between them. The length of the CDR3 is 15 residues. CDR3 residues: CASSRMSRDDNEQFF. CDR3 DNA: TGCGCCAGCAGCCGAATGTCGCGGGACGACAATGAGCAGTTCTTC.

The CDR3 DNA is TGTGCCAGCTCCCCCCAAACCTACGAGCAGTACTTC. Protein product: CASSPQTYEQYF. The chain links TRBV18 to TRBJ2-7; D not resolved. Germline values: CDR1 KGHSH, CDR2 LQKENI. The V and J ends lost 6 bases and 2 bases respectively, with 8 bases between them. The length of the CDR3 is 12 residues. Using reference TRBV18 and TRBJ2-7 for the parts outside the CDR3, the full variable domain is NAGVMQNPRHLVRRRGQEARLRCSPMKGHSHVYWYRQLPEEGLKFMVYLQKENIIDESGMPKERFSAEFPKEGPSILRIQQVVRGDSAAYFCASSPQTYEQYFGPGTRLTVT.

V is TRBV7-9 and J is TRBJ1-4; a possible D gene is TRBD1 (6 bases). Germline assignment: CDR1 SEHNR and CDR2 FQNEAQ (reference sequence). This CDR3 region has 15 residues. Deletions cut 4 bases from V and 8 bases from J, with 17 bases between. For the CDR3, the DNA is TGTGCCAGCAGCTCAAGGGGGATTCAGGAAGAAAAACTGTTTTTT. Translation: CASSSRGIQEEKLFF.

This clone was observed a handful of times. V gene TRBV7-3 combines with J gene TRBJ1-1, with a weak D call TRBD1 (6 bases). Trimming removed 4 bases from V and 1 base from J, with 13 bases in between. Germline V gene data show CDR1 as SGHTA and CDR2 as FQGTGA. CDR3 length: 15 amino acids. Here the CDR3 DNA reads TGTGCCAGCAGCTCCCAGGGAGGGGGGAACACTGAAGCTTTCTTT. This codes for CASSSQGGGNTEAFF.

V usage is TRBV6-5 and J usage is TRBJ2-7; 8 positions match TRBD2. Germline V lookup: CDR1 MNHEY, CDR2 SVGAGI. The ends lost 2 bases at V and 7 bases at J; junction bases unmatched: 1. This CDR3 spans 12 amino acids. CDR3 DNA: TGTGCCAGCAGTTACCGCGGGAGGGAGCAGTACTTC. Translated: CASSYRGREQYF.

The CDR3 sequence is CASSFRQADTQYF. CDR3 nucleotide sequence: TGTGCCAGCAGTTTTAGACAGGCAGATACGCAGTATTTT. The V call is TRBV12-3 or TRBV12-4, the J call TRBJ2-3; TRBD1 might be the D (6 bases). This CDR3 comprises 13 residues. V shed 3 bases and J shed 4 bases, with 8 bases lying between them.

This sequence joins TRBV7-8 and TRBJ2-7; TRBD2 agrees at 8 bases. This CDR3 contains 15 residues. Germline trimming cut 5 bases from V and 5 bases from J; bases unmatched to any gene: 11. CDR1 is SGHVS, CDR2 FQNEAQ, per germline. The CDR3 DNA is TGTGCCAGCAGCCGCGTTGTCATGCGGGAGGACGAGCAGTACTTC. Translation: CASSRVVMREDEQYF.

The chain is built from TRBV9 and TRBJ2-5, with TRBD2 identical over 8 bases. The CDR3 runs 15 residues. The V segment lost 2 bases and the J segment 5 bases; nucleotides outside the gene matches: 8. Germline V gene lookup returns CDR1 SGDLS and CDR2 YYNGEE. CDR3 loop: CASSVGGATRETQYF. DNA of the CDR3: TGTGCCAGCAGCGTCGGGGGGGCGACGAGGGAGACCCAGTACTTC.

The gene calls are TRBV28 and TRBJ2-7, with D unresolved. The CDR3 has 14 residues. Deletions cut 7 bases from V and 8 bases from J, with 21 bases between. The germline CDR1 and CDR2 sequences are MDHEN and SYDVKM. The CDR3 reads CASIPETRVSKQYF. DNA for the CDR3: TGTGCCAGCATACCCGAGACAAGAGTGAGTAAGCAGTACTTC.

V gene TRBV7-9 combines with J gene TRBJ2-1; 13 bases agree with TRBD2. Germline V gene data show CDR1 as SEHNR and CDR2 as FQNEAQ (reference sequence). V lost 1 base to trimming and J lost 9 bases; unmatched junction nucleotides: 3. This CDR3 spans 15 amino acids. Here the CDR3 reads CASSLGLAGGSEQFF. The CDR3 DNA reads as TGTGCCAGCAGCTTAGGACTAGCGGGGGGAAGTGAGCAGTTCTTC.

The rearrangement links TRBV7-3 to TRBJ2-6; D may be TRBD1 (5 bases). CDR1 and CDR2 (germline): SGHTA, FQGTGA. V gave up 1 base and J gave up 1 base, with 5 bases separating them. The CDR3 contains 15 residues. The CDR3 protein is CASSLKGSGANVLTF. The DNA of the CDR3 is TGTGCCAGCAGCTTAAAGGGGTCTGGGGCCAACGTCCTGACTTTC.

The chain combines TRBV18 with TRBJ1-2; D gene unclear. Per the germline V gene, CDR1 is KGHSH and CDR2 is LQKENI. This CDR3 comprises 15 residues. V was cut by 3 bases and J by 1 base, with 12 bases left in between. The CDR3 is CASSPGPTLNYGYTF. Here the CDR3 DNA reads TGTGCCAGCTCACCGGGCCCGACCCTTAACTATGGCTACACCTTC.

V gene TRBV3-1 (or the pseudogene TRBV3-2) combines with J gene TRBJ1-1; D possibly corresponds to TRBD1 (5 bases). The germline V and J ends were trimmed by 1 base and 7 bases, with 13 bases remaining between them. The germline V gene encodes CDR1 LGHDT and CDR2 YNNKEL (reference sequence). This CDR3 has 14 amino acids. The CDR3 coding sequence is TGTGCCAGCAGCCAAGGATCAAGACAGAATGAAGCTTTCTTT. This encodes CASSQGSRQNEAFF.

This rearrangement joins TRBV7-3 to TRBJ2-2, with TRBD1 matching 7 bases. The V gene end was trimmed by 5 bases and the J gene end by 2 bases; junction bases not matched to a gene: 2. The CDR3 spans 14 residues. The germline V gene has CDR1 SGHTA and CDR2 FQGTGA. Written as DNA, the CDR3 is TGTGCCAGCAGCAGACAGGGAAACACCGGGGAGCTGTTTTTT. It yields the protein CASSRQGNTGELFF.

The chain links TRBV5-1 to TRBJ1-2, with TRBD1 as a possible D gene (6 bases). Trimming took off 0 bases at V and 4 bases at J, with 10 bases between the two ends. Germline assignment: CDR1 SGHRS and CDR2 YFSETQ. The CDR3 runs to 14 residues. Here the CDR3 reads CASSLGGRGYGYTF. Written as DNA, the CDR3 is TGCGCCAGCAGCTTGGGGGGGCGCGGCTATGGCTACACCTTC.

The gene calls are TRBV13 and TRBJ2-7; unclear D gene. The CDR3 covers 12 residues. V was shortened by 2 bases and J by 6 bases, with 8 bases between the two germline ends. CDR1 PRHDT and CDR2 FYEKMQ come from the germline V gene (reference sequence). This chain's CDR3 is CASSLTPSEQYF. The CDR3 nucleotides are TGTGCCAGCAGCTTAACCCCCAGCGAGCAGTACTTC.

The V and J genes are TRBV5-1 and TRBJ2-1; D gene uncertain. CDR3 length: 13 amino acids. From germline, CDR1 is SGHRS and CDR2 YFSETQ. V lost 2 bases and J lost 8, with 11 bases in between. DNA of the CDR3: TGCGCCAGCAGCTTCCCAGCGTACGATGAGCAGTTCTTC. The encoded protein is CASSFPAYDEQFF.